This is a list of T cell receptor beta chains from one sample in a study of cytomegalovirus exposure and HLA in healthy donors. Libraries were prepared by immunoSEQ multiplex PCR; TCRdb keeps only in-frame clonotypes and omits some of them. The listing contains 75,000 to 85,000 clones. The sequenced material came from PBMCs. These TCRs come from a man aged 45-60 years in good health and CMV-seronegative. Both conserved end residues are part of each CDR3. Each record gives: CDR3 length, V gene, D gene, J gene, CDR3 DNA, CDR3 protein. The D gene is left open where the match is weak.

16	TRBV4-2	TRBD2	TRBJ2-1	TGTGCCAGCAGCCAAGTAGGAGCGGGGGGGCCCAATGAGCAGTTCTTC	CASSQVGAGGPNEQFF
14	TRBV2	NA	TRBJ2-1	TGTGCCAGTGGGGGGGGGCAGTCCTACAATGAGCAGTTCTTC	CASGGGQSYNEQFF
14	TRBV14	NA	TRBJ1-4	TGTGCCAGCAGCCATATGGGGCCCAATGAAAAACTGTTTTTT	CASSHMGPNEKLFF
13	TRBV6-1	NA	TRBJ1-2	TGTGCCAGCAGGGGAGCACAGGGTGGTGGCTACACCTTC	CASRGAQGGGYTF
16	TRBV7-3	NA	TRBJ2-1	TGTGCCAGCAGCTCCCCCGCCGGACAAACCTACAATGAGCAGTTCTTC	CASSSPAGQTYNEQFF
14	TRBV18	TRBD1	TRBJ1-5	TGTGCCAGCTCACCGGGACAGGGGGCTCAGCCCCAGCATTTT	CASSPGQGAQPQHF
14	TRBV6-5	NA	TRBJ2-7	TGTGCCAGCAGCCTACAGGGCAGCTCCTACGAGCAGTACTTC	CASSLQGSSYEQYF
15	TRBV6-5	NA	TRBJ2-7	TGTGCCAGCAGTTACGGGGGGTTATCTTCCTACGAGCAGTACTTC	CASSYGGLSSYEQYF
15	TRBV11-2	NA	TRBJ1-1	TGTGCCAGCAGCACACCGGAGAACTCTAACACTGAAGCTTTCTTT	CASSTPENSNTEAFF
13	TRBV7-9	TRBD1	TRBJ1-1	TGTGCCAGCAATCCGACAGGGCGGACTGAAGCTTTCTTT	CASNPTGRTEAFF
14	TRBV27	NA	TRBJ1-5	TGTGCCAGCAGTCCTCAGGGAGGGAACCAGCCCCAGCATTTT	CASSPQGGNQPQHF
20	TRBV7-8	NA	TRBJ2-1	TGTGCCAGTAATTCCTTAAGCAGCTTAGTTGGAGTACGTACCGACAATGAGCAGTTCTTC	CASNSLSSLVGVRTDNEQFF
16	TRBV7-9	NA	TRBJ1-5	TGTGCCAGCAGCTTAGCGCAATGGGGAGTGGATCAGCCCCAGCATTTT	CASSLAQWGVDQPQHF
16	TRBV7-8	NA	TRBJ1-3	TGTGCCAGCAGCTTAGCGAGAGCGGCTGGCGGAAACACCATATATTTT	CASSLARAAGGNTIYF
13	TRBV13	NA	TRBJ2-5	TGTGCCAGCAGCTTAGACAGACAAGAGACCCAGTACTTC	CASSLDRQETQYF
19	TRBV5-5	TRBD1	TRBJ1-1	TGTGCCAGCAGCTTGGAAGGGGGACAGGGTATATGGAGGGACACTGAAGCTTTCTTT	CASSLEGGQGIWRDTEAFF
15	TRBV28	TRBD1	TRBJ1-5	TGTGCCAGCAGAACCTGGACAGGGTTTGATCAGCCCCAGCATTTT	CASRTWTGFDQPQHF
13	TRBV28	TRBD1	TRBJ1-1	TGTGCCAGCAGCACAGGGGGCTTGACTGAAGCTTTCTTT	CASSTGGLTEAFF
14	TRBV27	TRBD1	TRBJ1-5	TGTGCCAGCAGTTTAGGGACAGAAGTGATGCCCCAGCATTTT	CASSLGTEVMPQHF
14	TRBV9	NA	TRBJ1-2	TGTGCCAGCAGCGTAGGGTCGGGCAGGGGTGGCTACACCTTC	CASSVGSGRGGYTF
18	TRBV11-2	TRBD2	TRBJ2-2	TGTGCCAGCAGCTTAGAGTATGGCGGGGGGACGAACACCGGGGAGCTGTTTTTT	CASSLEYGGGTNTGELFF
15	TRBV28	TRBD1	TRBJ2-7	TGTGCCAGCAGTCTCTCCCGGACAGGGGGAAGCGAGCAGTACTTC	CASSLSRTGGSEQYF
13	TRBV7-9	TRBD1	TRBJ2-7	TGTGCCAGCAGCGTTCAGGGGGCCCACGAGCAGTACTTC	CASSVQGAHEQYF
17	TRBV15	TRBD1	TRBJ2-1	TGTGCCACCAGCAGAGGCCAAACAGGGGCCTCCTACAATGAGCAGTTCTTC	CATSRGQTGASYNEQFF
18	TRBV4-3	TRBD2	TRBJ2-3	TGCGCCAGCAGCCAAGGGACTAGCGGGGGGCTCAGCACAGATACGCAGTATTTT	CASSQGTSGGLSTDTQYF
17	TRBV29-1	NA	TRBJ1-2	TGCAGCGCCATCCCCCTTGAGAAACAAGGGGAGGACTATGGCTACACCTTC	CSAIPLEKQGEDYGYTF
14	TRBV11-2	TRBD2	TRBJ2-7	TGTGCCAGCAGCTTAGATATGACTAGCAACGAGCAGTACTTC	CASSLDMTSNEQYF
13	TRBV19	NA	TRBJ2-5	TGTGCCAGTAGTATGCGTCCAAAAGAGACCCAGTACTTC	CASSMRPKETQYF
18	TRBV5-1	NA	TRBJ2-3	TGCGCCAGCACCCCCGGGAGCGGCGGCGACTTACTCACAGATACGCAGTATTTT	CASTPGSGGDLLTDTQYF
15	TRBV5-1	TRBD2	TRBJ2-1	TGCGCCAGCAGCTTGGTAGCGGGGGGGCCTAATGAGCAGTTCTTC	CASSLVAGGPNEQFF
15	TRBV27	NA	TRBJ1-1	TGTGCCAGCAGTGCCCTGATCAGTTTGAACACTGAAGCTTTCTTT	CASSALISLNTEAFF
15	TRBV9	TRBD1	TRBJ1-2	TGTGCCAGCAGCCCCCAGGGACAGGGGGTGAATGGCTACACCTTC	CASSPQGQGVNGYTF
14	TRBV19	NA	TRBJ1-2	TGTGCCAGTACAAACGGGGGGGCAGACTATGGCTACACCTTC	CASTNGGADYGYTF
13	TRBV2	NA	TRBJ1-4	TGTGCCAGCAGGCTGGAAGCAGGCGAAAAACTGTTTTTT	CASRLEAGEKLFF
17	TRBV6-4	TRBD2	TRBJ2-3	TGTGCCAGCCTTTGGGGACTAGCGGGGCTCAGCACAGATACGCAGTATTTT	CASLWGLAGLSTDTQYF
14	TRBV7-3	TRBD2	TRBJ2-3	TGTGCCAGCAGCAGCATCGGGGGGGAAGATACGCAGTATTTT	CASSSIGGEDTQYF